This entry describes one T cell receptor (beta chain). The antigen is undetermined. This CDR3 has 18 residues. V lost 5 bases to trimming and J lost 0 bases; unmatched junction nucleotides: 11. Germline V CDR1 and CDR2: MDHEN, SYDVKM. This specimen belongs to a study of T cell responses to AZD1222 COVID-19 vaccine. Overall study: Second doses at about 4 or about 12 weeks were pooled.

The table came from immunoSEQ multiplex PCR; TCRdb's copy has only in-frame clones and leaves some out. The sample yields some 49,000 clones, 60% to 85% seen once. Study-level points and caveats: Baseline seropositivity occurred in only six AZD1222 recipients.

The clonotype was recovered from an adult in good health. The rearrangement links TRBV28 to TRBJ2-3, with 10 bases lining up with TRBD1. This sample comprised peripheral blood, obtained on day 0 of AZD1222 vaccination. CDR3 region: CASSPYGQGEFSTDTQYF. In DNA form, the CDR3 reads TGTGCCAGCAGTCCCTACGGACAGGGGGAATTTAGCACAGATACGCAGTATTTT.